Each of the 9 T cell receptor beta chains below was sequenced from the same sample in a study of read filtering for tumor transcriptome and immune sequencing. Molecular barcoded adaptors covering alpha/delta and beta/gamma chains were used on 400 to 450 ng RNA. TCRdb itself ran the reads through MiXCR, one entry per CDR3 protein. The table shows 100,000 to 150,000 distinct CDR3 sequences, with around 13% occurring only once. Specimen: a population of CD138-negative cells sorted from bone marrow. These receptor sequences come from a donor older than 35 with multiple myeloma.

This clonotype occurred many times. The chain links TRBV7-2 to TRBJ1-1; D gene uncertain. This CDR3 has 17 residues. CDR1 and CDR2 from the germline V gene are SGHTA and FQGNSA. V was pared by 5 bases and J by 0 bases, with 19 bases between. The CDR3, as DNA: TGTGCCAGCAGCGGCAGATCCCCCGCAAGAATGAACACTGAAGCTTTCTTT. Its translation: CASSGRSPARMNTEAFF.

This clonotype has ten or more counts. This chain connects TRBV23-1 to TRBJ2-3, with D possibly being TRBD2 (5 bases). TRBV23-1 belongs to the ORF category, with a function that is uncertain. The CDR3 runs to 16 residues. Trimming shortened V by 0 bases and J by 1 base, and 11 bases separated the two germline ends. The CDR3 sequence is CASSQSEGEGTDTQYF. In DNA form, the CDR3 reads TGCGCCAGCAGTCAATCAGAGGGAGAAGGCACAGATACGCAGTATTTT.

For this clonotype: A much larger clone differs by one base, so this may be a read error. The V and J genes are TRBV29-1 and TRBJ1-5; tentative D call: TRBD1 (6 bases). The CDR3 is 13 amino acids. The V and J ends lost 4 bases and 5 bases respectively, with 12 bases between them. Germline CDR1 and CDR2: SQVTM and ANQGSEA. The CDR3, as DNA: TGCAGCGTTGCTACAGGGACGGATCAGCCCCAGCATTTT. Its protein is CSVATGTDQPQHF. The whole variable domain, remainder taken from reference TRBV29-1 and TRBJ1-5, is SAVISQKPSRDICQRGTSLTIQCQVDSQVTMMFWYRQQPGQSLTLIATANQGSEATYESGFVIDKFPISRPNLTFSTLTVSNMSPEDSSIYLCSVATGTDQPQHFGDGTRLSIL.

This clonotype appeared a few times. This chain connects TRBV12-3 or TRBV12-4 to TRBJ2-3, with 10 bases aligning to TRBD2. CDR3 length: 16 residues. V trimming: 6 bases; J trimming: 3 bases; junction bases outside the gene matches: 9. The CDR3 protein is CASSPNSGRRTDTQYF. Written as DNA, the CDR3 is TGTGCCAGCAGCCCAAATAGCGGGAGGAGAACAGATACGCAGTATTTT.

This clonotype was observed at least ten times. The gene calls are TRBV2 and TRBJ1-2; D might be TRBD1 (5 bases). Germline values: CDR1 SNHLY, CDR2 FYNNEI. V lost 2 bases and J lost 0, with 10 bases in between. The CDR3 covers 15 residues. CDR3 residues: CASSETGDPNYGYTF. In nucleotides, the CDR3 is TGTGCCAGCAGTGAAACGGGGGATCCTAACTATGGCTACACCTTC.

This clonotype was detected a few times. The chain carries TRBV7-6 and TRBJ1-1, with TRBD1 matching 9 bases. The CDR3 length is 14 residues. The junction had 6 bases not matched to a gene; V was cut back by 3 bases and J by 7 bases. Germline CDR1 is SGHVS and CDR2 is FNYEAQ. The DNA for the CDR3 is TGTGCCAGCAGCTTCGGACAGGGGATCGTTGAAGCTTTCTTT. Protein sequence: CASSFGQGIVEAFF.

J is TRBJ2-1 and V is TRBV24-1, with D perhaps matching TRBD1 (5 bases). Per the germline V gene, CDR1 is KGHDR and CDR2 is SFDVKD. CDR3 size: 13 residues. V was shortened by 4 bases and J by 9 bases, with 12 bases between the two germline ends. CDR3 DNA: TGTGCCACCAGTGACTACAGGTCCAGTGAGCAGTTCTTC. This gives the protein CATSDYRSSEQFF.

Concerning this clonotype itself: The junction departs from germline at one end; a sequencing error may be responsible. The chain combines TRBV5-6 with TRBJ2-6; possible D gene TRBD2, 6 bases. CDR3 size: 15 residues. Germline loops: CDR1 SGHDT, CDR2 YYEEEE. CDR3 DNA sequence: TGTGCCAGCAGCTTGGTGGGAGGTGGGGCCAACGCCCTGACTTTC. Translating it yields CASSLVGGGANALTF.

A remark on this clonotype: A much more abundant neighbour one base away suggests this may be a read error. The chain carries TRBV28 and TRBJ2-2; the D gene is possibly TRBD1 (7 bases). Germline CDR1 MDHEN, CDR2 SYDVKM. The CDR3 totals 17 residues. Trimming shortened V by 5 bases and J by 0 bases, and 16 bases separated the two germline ends. CDR3 sequence reads: CASSGGSDRANTGELFF. The CDR3 DNA reads as TGTGCCAGCAGTGGAGGGAGTGACAGGGCGAACACCGGGGAGCTGTTTTTT.